Listed below are T cell receptor beta chains from one sample, sequenced in a study of blood T cell repertoires in COVID-19. TCRdb's copy holds only in-frame clones and misses some; the assay was immunoSEQ multiplex PCR. The sample has fewer than 150,000 clones, 85% to 90% seen once. The sequencing sample was made of peripheral blood. These TCRs come from a human donor in a cohort sampled during active COVID-19. CDR3s include the opening cysteine and the closing phenylalanine or tryptophan. Each record gives: clone size, V gene, D gene, J gene, CDR3 protein, CDR3 DNA. The D gene is left open where the match is weak. The size entry is marked missing in some rows and otherwise reads once, few, many or a size class.

.	TRBV3-1/TRBV3-2	TRBD1	TRBJ1-4	CASRQRTGAAEKLFF	TGTGCCAGCAGACAAAGGACAGGGGCGGCTGAAAAACTGTTTTTT
.	TRBV19	TRBD1	TRBJ2-6	CASSINSGQGARRANVLTF	TGTGCCAGTAGTATAAACTCGGGACAGGGGGCTCGTCGGGCCAACGTCCTGACTTTC
.	TRBV2	.	TRBJ1-5	CASRTTHTNSNQPQHF	TGTGCCAGCAGGACGACACATACGAATAGCAATCAGCCCCAGCATTTT
.	TRBV12-3/TRBV12-4	.	TRBJ2-7	CASSTTDEQYF	TGTGCCAGCAGTACGACAGACGAGCAGTACTTC
.	TRBV7-3	.	TRBJ1-1	CASSLIITGPNTEAFF	TGTGCCAGCAGCCTAATTATTACAGGGCCGAACACTGAAGCTTTCTTT
.	TRBV2	TRBD2	TRBJ2-3	CASRAQTGGPSQAFF	TGTGCCAGCAGAGCCCAGACGGGGGGGCCCAGCCAGGCTTTTTTT
.	TRBV10-1	TRBD1	TRBJ1-4	CASSEAGGNEKLFF	TGCGCCAGCAGTGAGGCAGGGGGTAATGAAAAACTGTTTTTT
.	TRBV19	.	TRBJ2-3	CASSIGGARITDTQYF	TGTGCCAGTAGTATAGGCGGGGCCCGGATCACAGATACGCAGTATTTT
.	TRBV5-1	TRBD1	TRBJ1-1	CASSLPGGRSIPTEAFF	TGCGCCAGCAGCTTGCCAGGGGGCAGGTCGATCCCCACTGAAGCTTTCTTT
.	TRBV5-4	TRBD1	TRBJ1-6	CASSRGTGAKNSPLHF	TGTGCCAGCAGCAGGGGGACAGGGGCGAAAAATTCACCCCTCCACTTT
.	TRBV7-8	.	TRBJ1-5	CASSLGAGADQPQHF	TGTGCCAGCAGCTTAGGGGCAGGGGCCGACCAGCCCCAGCATTTT
.	TRBV6-5	TRBD1	TRBJ1-3	CASKQGSGNTIYF	TGTGCCAGCAAACAGGGGTCTGGAAACACCATATATTTT
.	TRBV18	TRBD1	TRBJ1-5	CASSPPGQGPQPQHF	TGTGCCAGCTCACCACCCGGACAGGGCCCTCAGCCCCAGCATTTT
.	TRBV5-4	TRBD1	TRBJ1-1	CASSYTGGKAEAFF	TGTGCCAGCAGCTACACAGGGGGGAAGGCTGAAGCTTTCTTT
.	TRBV19	TRBD2	TRBJ2-3	CASSNGLAGWLADTQYF	TGTGCCAGTAGTAACGGACTAGCGGGATGGTTGGCAGATACGCAGTATTTT
.	TRBV12-5	.	TRBJ1-2	CASGLIGARGYTF	TGTGCTAGTGGTTTGATCGGAGCGCGGGGCTACACCTTC
.	TRBV11-1	.	TRBJ2-3	CASRSRSSDTQYF	TGTGCCAGCAGATCTAGATCCTCCGATACGCAGTATTTT
.	TRBV12-5	TRBD1	TRBJ1-1	CASGFDRGTEAFF	TGTGCTAGTGGTTTTGACAGGGGTACTGAAGCTTTCTTT
.	TRBV5-5	.	TRBJ2-3	CASSFSLRTDTQYF	TGTGCCAGCAGCTTTTCGTTGCGAACAGATACGCAGTATTTT
.	TRBV5-4	.	TRBJ2-7	CASSSSRTNYEQYF	TGTGCCAGCAGCTCGTCGCGGACTAACTACGAGCAGTACTTC
.	TRBV12-3/TRBV12-4	TRBD2	TRBJ2-7	CASSLSSGGVHF	TGTGCCAGCAGTTTATCTAGCGGGGGGGTCCATTTC
.	TRBV9	TRBD2	TRBJ2-3	CASSVGSGGASTDTQYF	TGTGCCAGCAGCGTAGGAAGCGGGGGGGCTAGCACAGATACGCAGTATTTT
.	TRBV6-5	TRBD2	TRBJ2-3	CASSYTGLAVDTQYF	TGTGCCAGCAGTTACACCGGACTAGCGGTGGATACGCAGTATTTT
.	TRBV5-5	TRBD2	TRBJ2-2	CASSLVRGGTGELFF	TGTGCCAGCAGCTTGGTGCGGGGGGGCACCGGGGAGCTGTTTTTT
.	TRBV30	.	TRBJ1-1	CACTAPGFTEAFF	TGTGCCTGTACGGCTCCAGGGTTCACTGAAGCTTTCTTT
.	TRBV5-8	.	TRBJ2-5	CASSLGTVQETQYF	TGTGCCAGCAGCTTGGGGACAGTCCAAGAGACCCAGTACTTC
once	TRBV2	.	TRBJ1-1	CASIPQPGYTEAFF	TGTGCCAGCATTCCCCAACCCGGGTACACTGAAGCTTTCTTT
.	TRBV30	.	TRBJ2-5	CAWSAREVYQETQYF	TGTGCCTGGAGTGCAAGGGAGGTCTACCAAGAGACCCAGTACTTC
few	TRBV24-1	TRBD2	TRBJ2-3	CATSASGSTDTQYF	TGTGCCACCTCAGCTAGCGGCAGCACAGATACGCAGTATTTT
.	TRBV19	TRBD1	TRBJ2-7	CASSIFAGTGGVLAYEQYF	TGTGCCAGTAGTATATTTGCCGGGACAGGGGGCGTGTTGGCCTACGAGCAGTACTTC
.	TRBV9	TRBD2	TRBJ2-2	CASSVVAGANTGELFF	TGTGCCAGCAGCGTGGTAGCGGGGGCAAACACCGGGGAGCTGTTTTTT
.	TRBV5-1	TRBD2	TRBJ2-1	CASSLDLAGANEQFF	TGCGCCAGCAGCTTGGATCTAGCGGGGGCCAATGAGCAGTTCTTC